This is a list of T cell receptor beta chains from one sample in a study of blood T cells in healthy people across ages. MiXCR was run by TCRdb on the 5' RACE reads, yielding one entry per CDR3 protein. The table records around 800,000 distinct CDR3 sequences, 20% to 30% of them present only once. This same sample was also part of a study on T cells of mothers and their children.

The sequenced material came from blood. The receptors were sampled from a boy younger than 18 in good health. CDR3s include the opening cysteine and the closing phenylalanine or tryptophan. The D gene is left open where the match is weak. The listing skips clone size in some rows; elsewhere it reads once, few, many or a size class.

clone_size	d_call	v_call	j_call	cdr3_nt	cdr3_aa
few	.	TRBV7-9	TRBJ2-7	TGTGCCAGCAGCTTAGGGGTAGGAAGGTACGAGCAGTACTTC	CASSLGVGRYEQYF
.	.	TRBV18	TRBJ2-5	TGTGCCAGCTCTCCGGATGCGGGGACCCAGTACTTC	CASSPDAGTQYF
few	TRBD2	TRBV2	TRBJ2-7	TGTGCCAGCAGTGCGGTACGGGGGGTGACCTACGAGCAGTACTTC	CASSAVRGVTYEQYF
.	.	TRBV6-1	TRBJ2-5	TGTGCCAGCAGTGAACAGGGTTATTGGGAGACCCAGTACTTC	CASSEQGYWETQYF
few	.	TRBV4-1	TRBJ2-3	TGCGCCAGCAGCCAGACGGGCACAGATACGCAGTATTTT	CASSQTGTDTQYF
.	TRBD2	TRBV9	TRBJ2-4	TGTGCCAGCAACCGGGGGGTGGGGGCCAAAAACATTCAGTACTTC	CASNRGVGAKNIQYF
few	.	TRBV12-3/TRBV12-4	TRBJ1-1	TGTGCCAGCAGTTTAGGTATCAACACTGAAGCTTTCTTT	CASSLGINTEAFF
.	.	TRBV6-5	TRBJ1-1	TGTGCCAGCAGTTACTCGGGGGTCCGGCCCGCTACTGAAGCTTTCTTT	CASSYSGVRPATEAFF
.	TRBD2	TRBV5-1	TRBJ2-2	TGCGCCAGCAGCAGTAGCGGGGCATGGAACACCGGGGAGCTGTTTTTT	CASSSSGAWNTGELFF
.	TRBD1	TRBV5-1	TRBJ2-3	TGCGCCAGCAGGACAGGGGGTTACACAGATACGCAGTATTTT	CASRTGGYTDTQYF
once	TRBD1	TRBV5-1	TRBJ2-7	TGCGCCAGCAGCTCAAAGGGGGGACAGGGGGTACACGAGCAGTACTTC	CASSSKGGQGVHEQYF
.	TRBD1	TRBV20-1	TRBJ2-4	TGCAGTGCCGAACAGGGGGCGGCCAAAAACATTCAGTACTTC	CSAEQGAAKNIQYF
.	.	TRBV29-1	TRBJ1-6	TGCAGCGTTGCCCCAGAACTTAATTCACCCCTCCACTTT	CSVAPELNSPLHF
.	.	TRBV29-1	TRBJ2-5	TGCAGCGTTATCACAGGGTGGAACCAAGAGACCCAGTACTTC	CSVITGWNQETQYF
.	.	TRBV5-5	TRBJ2-5	TGTGCCAGCAGCTTGTTTGAGGGGGGGCCTTTAGAGACCCAGTACTTC	CASSLFEGGPLETQYF
few	.	TRBV25-1	TRBJ2-1	TGTGCCAGCGCAACCAGCTTCAATGAGCAGTTCTTC	CASATSFNEQFF
few	.	TRBV7-2	TRBJ2-1	TGTGCCAGCAGCTTATCTAAGCGGCTCTACAATGAGCAGTTCTTC	CASSLSKRLYNEQFF
.	TRBD1	TRBV9	TRBJ2-7	TGTGCCAGCAGCCCAGGGGGCTCCGGGGGGCAGTACTTC	CASSPGGSGGQYF
.	TRBD1	TRBV4-1	TRBJ1-5	TGCGCCAGCAGCCAAGGACAGGGCGTTGTATATAGCAATCAGCCCCAGCATTTT	CASSQGQGVVYSNQPQHF
few	.	TRBV30	TRBJ1-1	TGTGCCTGGAGTGTCTGGGGAGTGAACACTGAAGCTTTCTTT	CAWSVWGVNTEAFF
once	.	TRBV29-1	TRBJ2-1	TGCAGCGTTCCCCCGCGAAGGCTGGTTGAGCAGTTCTTC	CSVPPRRLVEQFF
few	.	TRBV6-1	TRBJ1-1	TGTGCCAGCAGGGAGACAGGCCGAGCCGCGGGCACTGAAGCTTTCTTT	CASRETGRAAGTEAFF
.	.	TRBV5-1	TRBJ1-2	TGCGCCAGCAGCTCCGGATCCCCGGCGGGCCACTATGGCTACACCTTC	CASSSGSPAGHYGYTF
.	.	TRBV12-3/TRBV12-4	TRBJ2-7	TGTGCCAGCAGCCCCTCCGGGGGGCGCAGGTACGAGCAGTACTTC	CASSPSGGRRYEQYF
many	.	TRBV12-3/TRBV12-4	TRBJ2-1	TGTGCCAGCAGTTTACGGGGCTCCTACAATGAGCAGTTCTTC	CASSLRGSYNEQFF
.	TRBD1	TRBV10-3	TRBJ1-6	TGTGCCATCCGGAGGGGACAGGGGGATTCACCCCTCCACTTT	CAIRRGQGDSPLHF
few	.	TRBV11-2	TRBJ2-1	TGTGCCAGCAGCTTAGGGGGCCCCCGCGGTCAGTTCTTC	CASSLGGPRGQFF
.	.	TRBV6-1	TRBJ2-7	TGTGCCAGCAGTGGGGGACACCCGAGCTCCTACGAGCAGTACTTC	CASSGGHPSSYEQYF